This T cell receptor (beta chain) was profiled in a study of T-cell reconstitution after alpha-beta-depleted transplantation in children. Study outcomes and limitations: The main origin of T-cell counts and diversity one year after transplant was newly produced T cells. Reports say that about two months after transplant, the alpha-beta T cells came out of several hundred graft clones that had expanded. Elevated TCRbeta diversity at day 60 was traced, in some patients, to surviving recipient T cells and thymic progenitors.

Using unique molecular identifiers, the investigators prepared the TCRbeta library. TCRdb redid the calling of the PCR reads with MiXCR, one entry per CDR3 protein. The sample contains 530,000 or so distinct CDR3 sequences, around 27% of which appear only once. As regards this clonotype: Its antigen is as yet unknown.

This specimen consisted of PBMCs, obtained before TCRalphabeta/CD19-depleted stem cell transplant. The TCR comes from a boy under two years old with Wiskott-Aldrich syndrome, due to receive a stem cell transplant.

CDR3 protein: CASSLAGDSNQPQHF. In DNA, the CDR3 is TGCGCCAGCAGCTTGGCCGGGGATAGCAATCAGCCCCAGCATTTT. The rearrangement links TRBV5-1 to TRBJ1-5; D gene ambiguous. Germline CDR1 and CDR2: SGHRS and YFSETQ. This CDR3 has 15 residues. Trimming took off 0 bases at V and 0 bases at J, with 7 bases between the two ends.